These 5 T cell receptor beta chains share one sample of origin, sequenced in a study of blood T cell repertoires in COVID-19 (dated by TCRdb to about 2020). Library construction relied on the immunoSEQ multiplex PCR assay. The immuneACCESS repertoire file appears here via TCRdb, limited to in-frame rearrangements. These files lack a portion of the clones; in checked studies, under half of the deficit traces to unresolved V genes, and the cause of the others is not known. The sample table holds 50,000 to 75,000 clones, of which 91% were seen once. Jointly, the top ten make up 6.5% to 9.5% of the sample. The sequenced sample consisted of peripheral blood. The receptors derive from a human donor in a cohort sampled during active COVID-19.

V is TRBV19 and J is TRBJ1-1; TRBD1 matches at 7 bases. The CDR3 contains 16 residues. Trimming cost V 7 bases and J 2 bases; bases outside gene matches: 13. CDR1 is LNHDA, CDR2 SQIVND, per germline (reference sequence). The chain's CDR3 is CASILSQYRGNTEAFF. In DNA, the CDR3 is TGTGCCAGTATATTATCACAATACAGGGGAAACACTGAAGCTTTCTTT.

The CDR3 loop is CASSFRLATETQYF. The CDR3 nucleotides are TGTGCCAGCAGCTTTCGGCTAGCGACCGAGACCCAGTACTTC. The chain carries TRBV7-9 and TRBJ2-5; the D gene is possibly TRBD2 (6 bases). Germline values: CDR1 SEHNR, CDR2 FQNEAQ (reference sequence). V was trimmed by 3 bases and J by 5 bases, leaving 13 bases between them. The length of the CDR3 is 14 residues.

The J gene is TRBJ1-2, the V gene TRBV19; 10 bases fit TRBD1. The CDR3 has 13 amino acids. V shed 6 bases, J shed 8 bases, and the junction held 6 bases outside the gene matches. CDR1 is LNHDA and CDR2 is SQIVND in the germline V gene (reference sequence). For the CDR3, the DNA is TGTGCCAGTAGAGACAGGGGGCAGGAAGGCTACACCTTC. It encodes CASRDRGQEGYTF. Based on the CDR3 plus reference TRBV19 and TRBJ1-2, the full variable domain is DGGITQSPKYLFRKEGQNVTLSCEQNLNHDAMYWYRQDPGQGLRLIYYSQIVNDFQKGDIAEGYSVSREKKESFPLTVTSAQKNPTAFYLCASRDRGQEGYTFGSGTRLTVV.

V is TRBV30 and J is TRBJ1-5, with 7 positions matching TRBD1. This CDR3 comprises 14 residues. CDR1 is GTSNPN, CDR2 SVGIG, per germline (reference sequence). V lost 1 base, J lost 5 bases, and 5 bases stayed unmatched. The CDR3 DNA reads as TGTGCCTGGAGTGGAGGGACAGTCTATCAGCCCCAGCATTTT. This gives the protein CAWSGGTVYQPQHF.

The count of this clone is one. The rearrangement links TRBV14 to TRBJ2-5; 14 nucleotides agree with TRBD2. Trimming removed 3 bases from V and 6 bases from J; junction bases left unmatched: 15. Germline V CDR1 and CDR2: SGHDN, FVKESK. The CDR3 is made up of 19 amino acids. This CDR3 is CASSQIPGLAGVIRKTQYF. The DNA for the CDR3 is TGTGCCAGCAGCCAGATTCCGGGACTAGCGGGAGTAATCCGAAAGACCCAGTACTTC.